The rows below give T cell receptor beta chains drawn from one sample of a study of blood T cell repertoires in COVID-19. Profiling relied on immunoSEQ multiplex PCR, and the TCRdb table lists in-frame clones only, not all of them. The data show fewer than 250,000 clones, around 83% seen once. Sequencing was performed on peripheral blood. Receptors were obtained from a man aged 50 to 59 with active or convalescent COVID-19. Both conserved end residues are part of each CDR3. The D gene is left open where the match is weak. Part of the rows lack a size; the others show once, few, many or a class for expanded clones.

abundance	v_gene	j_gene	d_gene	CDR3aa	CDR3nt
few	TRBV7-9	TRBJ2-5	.	CASSTSGAEETQYF	TGTGCCAGCAGCACCTCTGGCGCGGAAGAGACCCAGTACTTC
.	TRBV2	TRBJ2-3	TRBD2	CASGRGQQDTQYF	TGTGCCAGCGGGAGGGGCCAGCAAGATACGCAGTATTTT
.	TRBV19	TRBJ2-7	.	CASSRSAGSYEQYF	TGTGCCAGTAGTCGGTCCGCGGGGTCCTACGAGCAGTACTTC
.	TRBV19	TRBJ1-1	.	CASRPTGDTEAFF	TGTGCCAGTAGACCCACCGGGGACACTGAAGCTTTCTTT
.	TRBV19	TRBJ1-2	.	CASSIPGRSNYGYTF	TGTGCCAGTAGTATACCAGGGAGGTCCAACTATGGCTACACCTTC
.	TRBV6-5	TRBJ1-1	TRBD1	CASSYSPGGDTEAFF	TGTGCCAGCAGTTACTCTCCAGGGGGAGACACTGAAGCTTTCTTT
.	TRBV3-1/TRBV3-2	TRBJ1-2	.	CASSQEVVGVGGYTF	TGTGCCAGCAGCCAAGAGGTGGTCGGGGTCGGTGGCTACACCTTC
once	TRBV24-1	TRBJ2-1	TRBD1	CATSDRWGTGIYEQFF	TGTGCCACCAGTGATCGTTGGGGGACAGGGATTTATGAGCAGTTCTTC
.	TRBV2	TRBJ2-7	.	CASTRAVQYEQYF	TGTGCCAGCACCCGAGCGGTACAATACGAGCAGTACTTC
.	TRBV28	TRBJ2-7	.	CASSRQAYEQYF	TGTGCCAGCAGTCGACAGGCCTACGAGCAGTACTTC
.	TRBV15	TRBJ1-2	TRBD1	CATSEDRDYGYTF	TGTGCCACCAGCGAAGACAGGGACTATGGCTACACCTTC
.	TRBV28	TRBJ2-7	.	CASSSTGPAGSYEQYF	TGTGCCAGCTCGTCTACAGGTCCGGCCGGATCCTACGAGCAGTACTTC
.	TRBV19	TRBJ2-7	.	CASSMRYGAVSF	TGTGCCAGTAGTATGAGGTATGGGGCAGTGAGCTTC
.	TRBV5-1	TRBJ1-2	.	CASSLEGGRPLGGHGYTF	TGCGCCAGCAGCTTGGAGGGAGGACGTCCGCTGGGAGGACATGGCTACACCTTC
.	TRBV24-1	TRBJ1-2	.	CAIFASTGGDNYGYTF	TGTGCCATTTTCGCTTCTACAGGTGGGGATAACTATGGCTACACCTTC
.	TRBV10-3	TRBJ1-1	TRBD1	CAIRPTGEYTEAFF	TGTGCCATCAGGCCAACAGGGGAGTACACTGAAGCTTTCTTT
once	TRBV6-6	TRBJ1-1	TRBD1	CASSRIPGQGNTEAFF	TGTGCCAGCAGTCGAATTCCTGGACAGGGGAACACTGAAGCTTTCTTT
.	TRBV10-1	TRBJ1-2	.	CASSEHRSYGYTF	TGCGCCAGCAGTGAGCACAGATCATATGGCTACACCTTC
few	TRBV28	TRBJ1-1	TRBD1	CASSARTGVGNTEAFF	TGTGCCAGCAGTGCCCGGACAGGGGTCGGGAACACTGAAGCTTTCTTT
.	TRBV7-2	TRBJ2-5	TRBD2	CASWQAGAKETQYF	TGTGCCAGCTGGCAAGCGGGGGCTAAAGAGACCCAGTACTTC
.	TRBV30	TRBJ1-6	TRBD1	CASRQGTGDNSPLHF	TGTGCCTCCCGACAAGGGACAGGGGACAATTCACCCCTCCACTTT
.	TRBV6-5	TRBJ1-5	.	CASSRGSPFNQPQHF	TGTGCCAGCAGCAGGGGCAGCCCTTTCAATCAGCCCCAGCATTTT
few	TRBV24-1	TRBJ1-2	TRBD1	CATSDPDRAEGYTF	TGTGCCACCAGTGACCCCGACAGGGCGGAAGGCTACACCTTC
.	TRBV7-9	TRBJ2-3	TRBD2	CASSLVVAGDATQYF	TGTGCCAGCAGCTTAGTAGTAGCGGGGGATGCGACGCAGTATTTT
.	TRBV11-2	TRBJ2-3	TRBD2	CASSRGGATDTQYF	TGTGCCAGCAGCCGCGGGGGGGCCACAGATACGCAGTATTTT
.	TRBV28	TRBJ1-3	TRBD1	CASSSYRGPSGNTIYF	TGTGCCAGCAGTTCGTACAGGGGGCCATCTGGAAACACCATATATTTT
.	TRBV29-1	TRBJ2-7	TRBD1	CSVARLGQGGEQYF	TGCAGCGTGGCCCGCCTGGGACAGGGAGGCGAGCAGTACTTC
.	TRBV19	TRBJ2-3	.	CASDGRGGTDTQYF	TGTGCCAGTGACGGGAGAGGGGGCACAGATACGCAGTATTTT
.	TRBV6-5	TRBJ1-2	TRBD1	CASSRTGGDYGYTF	TGTGCCAGCAGTAGGACAGGGGGCGACTATGGCTACACCTTC
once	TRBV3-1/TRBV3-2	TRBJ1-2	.	CASSQERLGGDGYTF	TGTGCCAGCAGCCAAGAAAGACTCGGCGGGGATGGCTACACCTTC
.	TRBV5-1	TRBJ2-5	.	CASSLVVASETQYF	TGCGCCAGCAGCTTGGTTGTAGCGTCCGAGACCCAGTACTTC
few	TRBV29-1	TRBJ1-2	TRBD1	CSVSETRTGFGYTF	TGCAGCGTCAGCGAAACTAGGACAGGGTTTGGCTACACCTTC
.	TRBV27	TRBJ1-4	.	CASSLRGDEKLFF	TGTGCCAGCAGTTTACGGGGGGATGAAAAACTGTTTTTT
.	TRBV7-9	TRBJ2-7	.	CASSFGQPRPYEQYF	TGTGCCAGCAGCTTCGGACAGCCAAGACCCTACGAGCAGTACTTC
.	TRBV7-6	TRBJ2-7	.	CASSLARDPPGEQYF	TGTGCCAGCAGCTTAGCGCGGGACCCTCCAGGGGAGCAGTACTTC
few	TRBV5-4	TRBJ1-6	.	CASSLDGGVLNSPLHF	TGTGCCAGCAGCTTAGACGGAGGGGTCCTTAATTCACCCCTCCACTTT
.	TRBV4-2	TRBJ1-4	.	CASSQDKGRGREKLFF	TGTGCCAGCAGCCAAGATAAGGGGCGAGGTAGGGAAAAACTGTTTTTT
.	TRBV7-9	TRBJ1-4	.	CASSLGAANEKLFF	TGTGCCAGCAGCCTGGGGGCGGCTAATGAAAAACTGTTTTTT
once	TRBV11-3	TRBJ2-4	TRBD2	CASSLIAGLAKNIQYF	TGTGCCAGCAGCCTAATAGCGGGATTAGCCAAAAACATTCAGTACTTC
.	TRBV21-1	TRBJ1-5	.	CASSKGHWGGAGQPQHF	TGTGCCAGCAGCAAAGGGCATTGGGGGGGCGCAGGGCAGCCCCAGCATTTT
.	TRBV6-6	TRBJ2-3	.	CASSYSRQRGTDTQYF	TGTGCCAGCAGTTACTCGAGGCAAAGGGGGACAGATACGCAGTATTTT
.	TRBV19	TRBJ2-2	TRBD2	CASSLGLAENTGELFF	TGTGCCAGTAGTTTGGGACTAGCGGAGAACACCGGGGAGCTGTTTTTT
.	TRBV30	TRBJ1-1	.	CAWTKELNTEAFF	TGTGCCTGGACGAAGGAGTTGAACACTGAAGCTTTCTTT